This note documents a single T cell receptor (beta chain) sequence. Its antigen is still unknown. Germline V lookup: CDR1 SQVTM, CDR2 ANQGSEA. The CDR3 has 12 residues. Trimming shortened V by 7 bases and J by 3 bases, and 12 bases separated the two germline ends. This sample was taken from a study of OX40 agonist ivuxolimab in advanced cancers. Study-level information: Dose-escalation patients' cancers were hepatocellular carcinoma, melanoma, renal cell or head and neck cancer. Overall study findings and caveats: In general, CD8+ T cells held more expanded clones than CD4+ did, on average.

Patients with a history of autoimmune disease or on systemic immunosuppression were excluded. Blood sampling was done at baseline, cycle 4 day 1, and cycle 7 day 1. Only in-frame clones appear in the TCRdb table, and some are missing; sequencing was by immunoSEQ multiplex PCR. The data hold 9,000 to 15,000 clones, with approximately 87% observed a single time. This specimen was CD4+ or CD8+ T cells sorted from blood, taken in a trial of the OX40 agonist ivuxolimab. The chain employs TRBV29-1 and TRBJ1-1, with D perhaps TRBD1 (6 bases). The TCR originated in an adult with an advanced solid tumor such as melanoma, head and neck, liver or kidney cancer. CDR3: CSAWDTYTEAFF. DNA for the CDR3: TGCAGCGCTTGGGACACCTACACTGAAGCTTTCTTT. The full variable domain, with the rest looked up from reference TRBV29-1 and TRBJ1-1, is SAVISQKPSRDICQRGTSLTIQCQVDSQVTMMFWYRQQPGQSLTLIATANQGSEATYESGFVIDKFPISRPNLTFSTLTVSNMSPEDSSIYLCSAWDTYTEAFFGQGTRLTVV.